A single sample gave rise to the 24 T cell receptor beta chains below, sequenced in a study of OX40 agonist ivuxolimab in advanced cancers. Produced via immunoSEQ multiplex PCR; TCRdb's table is partial and in-frame only. The data show about 130,000 clones, with approximately 94% seen just once and approximately 0.99% held by the top ten. Sequenced here: CD4+ or CD8+ T cells sorted from blood, sampled in a trial of the OX40 agonist ivuxolimab. All receptors come from an adult with an advanced solid tumor such as melanoma, head and neck, liver or kidney cancer.

V is TRBV2 and J is TRBJ1-2; 8 nucleotides align to TRBD1. V shed 7 bases and J 4 bases; nucleotides not matched to a gene: 5. The CDR3 has 13 amino acids. The V gene's germline CDR1 is SNHLY and CDR2 FYNNEI. CDR3 sequence: CASIQGAGYGYTF. In nucleotides, the CDR3 is TGTGCCAGCATTCAGGGGGCGGGCTATGGCTACACCTTC.

The chain recombines TRBV28 with TRBJ2-7; D uncertain. CDR1 and CDR2 (germline): MDHEN, SYDVKM. CDR3 length: 11 amino acids. V was trimmed by 4 bases and J by 2 bases, leaving 3 bases between them. The CDR3 region is CASSSTYEQYF. The DNA for the CDR3 is TGTGCCAGCAGTTCCACCTACGAGCAGTACTTC. The whole variable domain, remainder taken from reference TRBV28 and TRBJ2-7, is DVKVTQSSRYLVKRTGEKVFLECVQDMDHENMFWYRQDPGLGLRLIYFSYDVKMKEKGDIPEGYSVSREKKERFSLILESASTNQTSMYLCASSSTYEQYFGPGTRLTVT.

The V call is TRBV5-1, the J call TRBJ1-1; D uncertain. The germline CDR1 and CDR2 sequences are SGHRS and YFSETQ. Between the trimmed V and J ends, which lost 1 base and 0 bases, there was a span of 4 bases. The CDR3 runs to 13 residues. This CDR3 is CASSLNLNTEAFF. The CDR3 DNA reads TGCGCCAGCAGCTTGAATTTGAACACTGAAGCTTTCTTT.

The chain has TRBV11-2 and TRBJ2-7, with 9 nucleotides matching TRBD1. Trimming took 6 bases from V and 2 from J; bases not matched to a gene: 8. The length of the CDR3 is 15 residues. The germline gives CDR1 SGHAT, CDR2 FQNNGV. DNA for the CDR3: TGTGCCAGCAGTTCCCCCCGGACAGGGGCCTACGAGCAGTACTTC. Protein: CASSSPRTGAYEQYF.

This clone was counted a single time. The chain has TRBV6-1 and TRBJ1-1; unclear D gene. CDR1 MNHNS and CDR2 SASEGT come from the germline V gene. The V end lost 6 bases, the J end lost 3 bases, and 8 bases lay between the germline ends. The CDR3 extends over 12 amino acids. The CDR3: CASRTSYTEAFF. In DNA, the CDR3 is TGTGCCAGCAGGACCAGCTACACTGAAGCTTTCTTT.

This chain links TRBV6-6 with TRBJ1-1, with D maybe TRBD1 (6 bases). The CDR3 has 15 residues. CDR1 is MNHNY, CDR2 SVGAGI, per germline (reference sequence). Deletions cut 4 bases from V and 1 base from J, with 13 bases between. The CDR3 here is CASSSTGTTNTEAFF. The CDR3 DNA reads as TGTGCCAGCAGTTCTACCGGGACAACGAACACTGAAGCTTTCTTT.

The CDR3 loop is CASSVGSGGPQETQYF. CDR3 bases: TGTGCCAGCAGCGTAGGGTCGGGGGGGCCCCAAGAGACCCAGTACTTC. The chain couples TRBV9 to TRBJ2-5, with 8 bases identical to TRBD2. V lost 0 bases, J lost 1 base, and 5 bases stayed unmatched. CDR3 length: 16 amino acids. CDR1 and CDR2 (germline): SGDLS, YYNGEE.

The V gene is TRBV7-6, the J gene TRBJ2-5; the match to TRBD1 covers 9 bases. The CDR3 spans 14 residues. Germline CDR1 and CDR2: SGHVS and FNYEAQ. V trimming: 5 bases; J trimming: 3 bases; junction bases outside the gene matches: 4. The CDR3 region has the DNA TGTGCCAGCAGCGCAGGGGACAGGGAAGAGACCCAGTACTTC. Amino acid sequence: CASSAGDREETQYF. Supplemented by reference TRBV7-6 and TRBJ2-5, the full variable domain reads GAGVSQSPRYKVTKRGQDVALRCDPISGHVSLYWYRQALGQGPEFLTYFNYEAQQDKSGLPNDRFSAERPEGSISTLTIQRTEQRDSAMYRCASSAGDREETQYFGPGTRLLVL.

The gene calls are TRBV11-3 and TRBJ2-3; 7 nucleotides agree with TRBD2. The ends lost 6 bases at V and 4 bases at J; junction bases unmatched: 7. Germline V lookup: CDR1 SGHNT, CDR2 YENEEA. This CDR3 has 14 residues. The CDR3 is CASSRAGRADTQYF. CDR3 nucleotide sequence: TGTGCCAGCAGTCGAGCGGGACGGGCAGATACGCAGTATTTT.

CDR3 bases: TGCGCCAGCAGGGGAGGGATGAACACCGGGGAGCTGTTTTTT. Translated, it gives CASRGGMNTGELFF. V is TRBV5-1 and J is TRBJ2-2, with 7 bases that match TRBD2. CDR3 length: 14 residues. Germline V gene data show CDR1 as SGHRS and CDR2 as YFSETQ. After removal of 5 bases from V and 1 base from J, the junction contained 2 bases not matched to a gene.

The V and J genes are TRBV7-2 and TRBJ2-1; 9 bases align to TRBD2. The CDR3 runs 16 residues. The V gene's germline CDR1 is SGHTA and CDR2 FQGNSA. V gave up 5 bases and J gave up 10 bases; unmatched junction bases: 15. The chain's CDR3 is CASSLWGSGRTEEQFF. Here the CDR3 DNA reads TGTGCCAGCAGCCTCTGGGGTAGCGGGAGAACGGAGGAGCAGTTCTTC.

The chain is built from TRBV4-1 and TRBJ1-2; perhaps TRBD1 as D (5 bases). Between the trimmed V and J ends, which lost 2 bases and 8 bases, there was a span of 12 bases. This CDR3 is built from 13 residues. Germline V CDR1 and CDR2: MGHRA, YSYEKL. CDR3 nucleotide sequence: TGCGCCAGCAGCCAACCTTGGGACTTGGGCTACACCTTC. This translates into CASSQPWDLGYTF.

The genes are TRBV11-2 and TRBJ2-7; 7 nucleotides line up with TRBD2. V lost 0 bases, J lost 6 bases, and 5 bases stayed unmatched. The CDR3 is made up of 14 amino acids. Looked up from germline, CDR1 is SGHAT and CDR2 is FQNNGV. The CDR3: CASSLEAGGTEQYF. CDR3 DNA sequence: TGTGCCAGCAGCTTAGAGGCCGGGGGGACCGAGCAGTACTTC.

V and J are TRBV6-1 and TRBJ1-1, with D perhaps matching TRBD1 (6 bases). Per the germline V gene, CDR1 is MNHNS and CDR2 is SASEGT. This CDR3 spans 15 amino acids. V shed 1 base and J shed 1 base, with 10 bases lying between them. This CDR3 reads CASSEVGRGNTEAFF. The CDR3 nucleotides are TGTGCCAGCAGTGAAGTAGGCAGGGGGAACACTGAAGCTTTCTTT.

The chain recombines TRBV12-5 with TRBJ2-2; 7 bases match TRBD1. There are 15 residues in the CDR3. The germline V gene has CDR1 LGHNT and CDR2 FRNRAP. V was pared by 1 base and J by 1 base, with 0 bases of the junction left unmatched. The CDR3 DNA is TGTGCTAGTGGTTTGGGACAGGGGAACACCGGGGAGCTGTTTTTT. Its protein product is CASGLGQGNTGELFF.

J is TRBJ1-1 and V is TRBV6-5; 7 bases map to TRBD1. Germline lookup yields CDR1 MNHEY and CDR2 SVGAGI. The J segment lost 6 bases and the V segment lost 5 bases, leaving 6 bases of the junction unmatched. The CDR3 contains 13 residues. CDR3 nucleotides: TGTGCCAGCAGTAAAAGGGGGCGAGCTGAAGCTTTCTTT. It yields the protein CASSKRGRAEAFF.

Regarding this clone: An end of the junction differs from the germline gene, which may be a read error. The chain carries TRBV7-9 and TRBJ1-3, with TRBD1 matching 8 bases. There are 15 residues in the CDR3. CDR1 is SEHNR, CDR2 FQNEAQ, per germline (reference sequence). The CDR3 DNA sequence: TGTGCCAGCAGCTTAGCAATCGGACAGGGAAACGCCATATATTTT. This gives the protein CASSLAIGQGNAIYF.

The V gene is TRBV11-2, the J gene TRBJ2-7; D not resolved. Germline V lookup: CDR1 SGHAT, CDR2 FQNNGV. CDR3 length: 14 residues. V gave up 5 bases and J gave up 5 bases, with 16 bases separating them. The CDR3 reads CASSVDPEGNEQYF. The CDR3 DNA sequence: TGTGCCAGCAGCGTTGACCCCGAAGGGAACGAGCAGTACTTC. The variable domain in full, completed from reference TRBV11-2 and TRBJ2-7, reads EAGVAQSPRYKIIEKRQSVAFWCNPISGHATLYWYQQILGQGPKLLIQFQNNGVVDDSQLPKDRFSAERLKGVDSTLKIQPAKLEDSAVYLCASSVDPEGNEQYFGPGTRLTVT.

This sequence joins TRBV7-8 and TRBJ2-7; D gene unclear. The V gene lost 2 bases and the J gene lost 2 bases, with 13 bases spanning the gap. The CDR3 sequence is 15 residues long. In germline, CDR1 is SGHVS, CDR2 FQNEAQ. This CDR3 reads CASSLQAASPYEQYF. In DNA form, the CDR3 reads TGTGCCAGCAGCTTACAGGCGGCTTCACCCTACGAGCAGTACTTC.

The rearrangement uses TRBV28 and TRBJ2-1; D might be TRBD2 (6 bases). V was clipped by 5 bases and J by 7 bases, with 24 bases between them. Germline CDR1 MDHEN, CDR2 SYDVKM. This CDR3 region has 17 residues. As DNA, the CDR3 is TGTGCCAGCAGTGGGGTTTTTGGACTACCGAACCCAAATGAGCAGTTCTTC. Residues: CASSGVFGLPNPNEQFF.

The rearrangement links TRBV4-1 to TRBJ2-5; possibly TRBD1 for D (6 bases). This CDR3 is 16 amino acids long. Germline values: CDR1 MGHRA, CDR2 YSYEKL. Trimming shortened V by 1 base and J by 4 bases, and 16 bases separated the two germline ends. CDR3 coding DNA: TGCGCCAGCAGCCAAGGTGTGGCGCAGGGGAGAGAGACCCAGTACTTC. It specifies CASSQGVAQGRETQYF.

The rearrangement joins TRBV6-6 to TRBJ1-2; D gene unclear. V lost 6 bases to trimming and J lost 1 base, with 12 bases between them. Germline lookup yields CDR1 MNHNY and CDR2 SVGAGI (reference sequence). The CDR3 is 14 amino acids. The CDR3 spells CASRRRTGNYGYTF. CDR3 DNA sequence: TGTGCCAGCAGACGCCGGACGGGTAACTATGGCTACACCTTC.

The chain employs TRBV28 and TRBJ1-2; D ambiguous. CDR1 is MDHEN and CDR2 is SYDVKM in the germline V gene. The germline V and J ends were trimmed by 6 bases and 5 bases, with 10 bases remaining between them. The CDR3 loop spans 12 amino acids. CDR3 nucleotides: TGTGCCAGCAGCCGCGGATTATATGGCTACACCTTC. Its protein is CASSRGLYGYTF.

V and J are TRBV28 and TRBJ2-4, with 9 bases identical to TRBD1. Losses at the gene ends were 3 bases for V and 5 bases for J; bases not matched to a gene: 20. CDR3 length: 20 amino acids. Germline V gives CDR1 MDHEN, CDR2 SYDVKM. The CDR3 sequence: CASSLSPKDLWDRVENIQYF. The CDR3 DNA follows: TGTGCCAGCAGTTTGTCCCCTAAGGATCTTTGGGACAGGGTCGAAAACATTCAGTACTTC.